This T cell receptor (beta chain) was identified in a study of identical twins. After removal of 6 bases from V and 7 bases from J, the junction contained 12 bases not matched to a gene. This CDR3 is 14 amino acids long. Germline V gene lookup returns CDR1 MNHEY and CDR2 SMNVEV (reference sequence). This clonotype was counted a few times. Its antigen is currently unknown. TCRdb re-called the 5' RACE reads through MiXCR, storing one row per CDR3 protein. The data show more than 600,000 distinct CDR3 sequences, with roughly 18% seen just once and 13% held by the top ten. General study results and limits: Clonotypes of the beta chain that were abundant in cord blood carried fewer insertions (memory repertoires showed none).

All of the donors were Caucasians in good health. These same data were also listed under a study on T cells expressing NK-cell markers.

This sequence joins TRBV27 and TRBJ2-7, with TRBD1 matching over 7 bases. The source is a young woman in good health. Sample: PBMCs. CDR3 region: CASRTGESRGEQYF. CDR3 DNA: TGTGCCAGCAGAACAGGGGAGTCGAGGGGTGAGCAGTACTTC.